The 5 T cell receptor beta chains in this list originate from one sample, sequenced in a study of T cell changes during pregnancy in multiple sclerosis. The table came from immunoSEQ multiplex PCR; TCRdb's copy has only in-frame clones and leaves some out. The table has approximately 60,000 clones, around nine tenths seen once. The material sequenced was peripheral blood from another person, used as feeder cells. The receptor source for this set is a human donor whose cells served as feeder cells for cultures in a pregnancy study.

The chain has TRBV28 and TRBJ2-5; D call uncertain. From germline, CDR1 is MDHEN and CDR2 SYDVKM. The ends were cut back, 7 bases at V and 5 bases at J, with 17 bases in the middle. This CDR3 has 14 residues. As DNA, the CDR3 is TGTGCCAGCACAGGTCGGCCCTTGGGGGAGACCCAGTACTTC. Translating gives CASTGRPLGETQYF.

This rearrangement joins TRBV5-1 to TRBJ2-4, with unresolved D. The CDR3 loop spans 13 amino acids. V lost 0 bases to trimming and J lost 6 bases, with 7 bases between them. Germline CDR1 and CDR2: SGHRS and YFSETQ. The CDR3 DNA is TGCGCCAGCAGCTTGGCCGGTACAAACATTCAGTACTTC. This gives the protein CASSLAGTNIQYF. The whole variable domain, filled in from reference TRBV5-1 and TRBJ2-4, reads KAGVTQTPRYLIKTRGQQVTLSCSPISGHRSVSWYQQTPGQGLQFLFEYFSETQRNKGNFPGRFSGRQFSNSRSEMNVSTLELGDSALYLCASSLAGTNIQYFGAGTRLSVL.

The chain joins TRBV5-1 to TRBJ1-1; possibly TRBD1 for D (6 bases). CDR1 and CDR2 from the germline V gene are SGHRS and YFSETQ. This CDR3 contains 15 residues. V was clipped by 4 bases and J by 2 bases, with 15 bases between them. CDR3 in DNA: TGCGCCAGCAGCCCCAACTCGGGACAAAACACTGAAGCTTTCTTT. Protein product: CASSPNSGQNTEAFF.

V is TRBV19 and J is TRBJ1-5; 9 bases align to TRBD1. The germline CDR1 and CDR2 sequences are LNHDA and SQIVND (reference sequence). The CDR3 consists of 16 residues. CDR3 sequence (DNA): TGTGCGCCGGGACAGGGACATCACAATCGGGATCAGCCCCAGCATTTT. Encoded protein: CAPGQGHHNRDQPQHF.

This rearrangement joins TRBV15 to TRBJ2-6; D unresolved. This CDR3 is 14 amino acids long. Deletions cut 5 bases from V and 0 bases from J, with 5 bases between. CDR1 and CDR2 (germline): LNHNV, YYDKDF (reference sequence). The CDR3 is CATSPASGANVLTF. As DNA, the CDR3 is TGTGCCACCAGCCCAGCCTCTGGGGCCAACGTCCTGACTTTC. Filled out from reference TRBV15 and TRBJ2-6, the complete variable domain reads DAMVIQNPRYQVTQFGKPVTLSCSQTLNHNVMYWYQQKSSQAPKLLFHYYDKDFNNEADTPDNFQSRRPNTSFCFLDIRSPGLGDTAMYLCATSPASGANVLTFGAGSRLTVL.